This T cell receptor (beta chain) comes out of a study of CD8 T cells in Susac syndrome. An amount of RNA that ranged from roughly 0.5 to 1 ug was reverse transcribed with random hexamers. TCRdb itself ran the immunoSEQ multiplex PCR reads through MiXCR, one entry per CDR3 protein. The sample shows hundreds of thousands of distinct CDR3 sequences, about 85% of them seen only once. V dropped 7 bases and J dropped 5; count of bases not matched to a gene: 8. Germline V gives CDR1 MRHNA, CDR2 SNTAGT. This CDR3 spans 15 amino acids. Sequencing was carried out using CD8+ T cells from PBMCs. The V and J genes are TRBV6-4 and TRBJ2-5, with 12 positions matching TRBD1. The TCR originated in a human donor with multiple sclerosis. CDR3 sequence (DNA): TGTGCCAGCACCAGACCGGGACAGGGGGCTGAGACCCAGTACTTC. It translates to CASTRPGQGAETQYF.